The TCR beta chain under discussion was sequenced for a study of vaccination effects on CD4 cells after COVID-19 (dated by TCRdb to the early 2020s). Regarding the study in general: Post-vaccine samples across the study were collected a median of 72 days after the second dose, with a range of 14 to 241. A total of roughly 9 COVID-19 convalescent patients and several SARS-CoV-2-naive healthy vaccine recipients were included in the full study. The Oncomine TCR Beta short-read assay on an Illumina iSeq 100 was used to sequence cultures from other donors in the study. The study compared SARS-CoV-2 spike-specific CD4+ TCR repertoires before and after mRNA vaccination in COVID-19 convalescent patients and infection-naive vaccine recipients.

What the authors observed across the whole study: At late post-vaccination timepoints, both infection-induced and vaccine-induced clones showed marked clonal contraction, consistent with waning T cell responses. Only a small number of convalescent patients were included, and no early post-infection timepoints were available, which limited the study. Among healthy vaccine recipients, nearly all vaccine-induced clones were SARS-CoV-2 mono-reactive, and only 1 of 255 was cross-reactive with common cold coronaviruses.

The ViraFEST assay stimulated PBMC with viral peptide pools and then used TCR sequencing to identify antigen-specific CD4+ T cell clonotypes by expansion. After roughly 11 days of culture, CD4+ T cells were isolated with the EasySep CD4+ T cell isolation kit. Two doses of either the BNT162b2 or the mRNA-1273 mRNA SARS-CoV-2 vaccine were administered to participants. Healthy vaccine recipients had no prior SARS-CoV-2 infection, confirmed by negative nucleocapsid antibodies before and after vaccination. A few million PBMC per well were cultured with about 9.6 ug/ml peptides in IMDM containing approximately 4.6% human AB serum, about 9.6 IU/ml IL-2 and gentamicin. On days 3 and 7, half of the culture medium was replaced with fresh IL-2-containing medium. Unless noted otherwise, every peptide stimulation condition was cultured in triplicate wells. PBMC were separated from whole blood using Ficoll-Paque Plus gradient centrifugation and were then either cryopreserved at -140C or used fresh. The overlapping peptide pools covered the spike proteins of SARS-CoV-2 as well as those of the common cold coronaviruses HCoV-NL63, HCoV-OC43 and HCoV-229E. Genomic DNA was extracted from cultured CD4+ T cells with the QIAamp micro DNA kit.

Libraries came from the immunoSEQ multiplex PCR assay. DNA from the cultured and isolated CD4+ T cells underwent TCR beta CDR3 sequencing. The authors' pipeline ran thus. Non-productive TCR sequences were discarded, and reads were trimmed to the CDR3 region, with only CDR3s of 7 or more amino acids retained. The MANAFEST web app was used to identify antigen-specific clonotypes by comparing expansion in peptide wells with expansion in reference cultures. Positive clones required FDR<0.05 expansion versus reference and all other wells, odds ratio above 5, and frequency above 0.1% in two replicate wells. A clonotype was defined as cross-reactive if the clonotype was significantly expanded both in SARS-CoV-2 spike wells and in at least one common cold coronavirus spike condition. Levenshtein distance calculated with the stringdist R package was used to assess CDR3 similarity, and unrooted trees were constructed with ape in R 3.6.1. TCRdb mirrors the immuneACCESS table, restricted to in-frame sequences. Some clones are absent from its copies; in checked studies, under half trace to an unresolved V gene, and the reason for the others is unknown. V and J calls and clone size come straight from that table; D and trimming were deduced from the DNA. This sample lists about 33,000 clones; more than 75% were detected once. The ten largest clones capture approximately 1.6% of the sample.

This clone has a single count. Which antigen it targets is not known. No base-level quality is on record; no much larger clone is a single base apart. The TCR was taken from a human donor who received a COVID-19 vaccine. Some clones in this sample may be carry-over from other donors' samples. This sample comprised CD4+ T cells from PBMCs cultured with HCoV-NL63 spike peptides, obtained after COVID-19 vaccination. What this sample's cell subset or site label stands for: HCoV-NL63 spike overlapping peptide pool stimulation.

For the CDR3, the sequence is CASSQSPGYGYTF. The DNA reads as follows: TGTGCCAGCAGTCAGTCCCCGGGGTATGGCTACACCTTC. Recombination connected TRBV28 to TRBJ1-2, with the D segment identity uncertain. Between the V and J ends, shortened by 5 bases and 5 bases respectively, the junction contains 12 bases. There are 13 amino acids in the CDR3, from cysteine to phenylalanine inclusive. Solely the CDR3 DNA is kept, with 39 bases framed from the first base. The germline V gene supplies CDR1 MDHEN and CDR2 SYDVKM.